This T cell receptor (beta chain) originates from a study of Tregs in tolerant kidney transplant recipients. This clone was detected a few times. Its specificity is not known. Unstimulated regulatory T cells (CD4+CD25+CD127-), CD4+CD25- non-regulatory cells, CD4 and CD8 cells were FACS-sorted from thawed PBMCs. Thawed PBMCs were rested overnight at 37°C with around 200 IU/ml IL-2 before regulatory T cell sorting. Overall study results and limits: No direct test of biological reproducibility was done here. Few patients were studied, so findings need validation in larger groups.

TCRdb keeps only in-frame clones here, not all; method: immunoSEQ multiplex PCR. The sample yields about 18,000 clones, roughly four fifths seen once. The V and J ends lost 4 bases and 8 bases respectively, with 15 bases between them. The CDR3 totals 15 residues. The V gene's germline CDR1 is MGHRA and CDR2 YSYEKL. The specimen sequenced was Tregs from blood. The source is a human donor in good health. The chain joins TRBV4-1 to TRBJ1-6; D gene ambiguous. The CDR3 is CASSRADSSHSPLHF. Here the CDR3 DNA reads TGCGCCAGCAGCCGAGCGGACTCCTCTCATTCACCCCTCCACTTT.